This T cell receptor (beta chain) was sequenced in a study of blood T cell repertoires in COVID-19. Looking at the study overall: The cDNA or gDNA used as material had been derived from T cells, B-cell-depleted T cells, or PBMCs.

The method was immunoSEQ multiplex PCR; TCRdb's version includes in-frame clones alone and lacks a portion of them. The profile shows fewer than 350,000 clones, approximately 89% of them singletons. CDR1 and CDR2 (germline): MNHEY, SMNVEV (reference sequence). The CDR3 loop spans 12 amino acids. With V trimmed by 6 bases and J by 17 bases, 10 bases remained unmatched. Contact with a PCR-confirmed or clinician-diagnosed COVID-19 case occurred within 2 weeks of entry. The sample comprised PBMCs or T cells enriched from blood (not recorded which). This clonotype was sampled from a man in his forties who had been exposed to COVID-19. V and J are TRBV27 and TRBJ1-6, with 7 bases that match TRBD1. For the CDR3, the DNA is TGTGCCAGCAGACATATAGGGGGCTGGGTCCACTTT. The encoded protein is CASRHIGGWVHF.